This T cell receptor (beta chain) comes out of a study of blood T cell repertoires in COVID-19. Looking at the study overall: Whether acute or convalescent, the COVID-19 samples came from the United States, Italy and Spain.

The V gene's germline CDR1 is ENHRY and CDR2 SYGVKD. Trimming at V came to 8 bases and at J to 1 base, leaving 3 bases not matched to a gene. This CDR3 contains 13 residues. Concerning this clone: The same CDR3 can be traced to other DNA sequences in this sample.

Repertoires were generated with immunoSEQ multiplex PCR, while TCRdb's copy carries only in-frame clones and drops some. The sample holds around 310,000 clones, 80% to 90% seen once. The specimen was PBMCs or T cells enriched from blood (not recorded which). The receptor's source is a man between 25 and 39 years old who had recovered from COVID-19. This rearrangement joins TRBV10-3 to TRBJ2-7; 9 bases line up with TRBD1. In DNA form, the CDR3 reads TGTGCCATCCAACAGGGGGCTTCCTACGAGCAGTACTTC. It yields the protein CAIQQGASYEQYF.